These T cell receptor beta chains were read from a single sample in a study of blood T cells in healthy people across ages. Each CDR3 protein gets one entry after TCRdb re-called the 5' RACE reads with MiXCR. The sample has some 930,000 distinct CDR3 sequences, approximately 32% seen once. This sample also belongs to another study, concerning T cells of mothers and their children.

Source material: blood. These receptors were taken from a woman in her 40s in good health. The CDR3 runs from the conserved cysteine through the conserved F or W. D genes are given only for firm matches. A clone size is listed for some rows: how often the clone was seen (once, few, many), or a class if it is expanded.

size: few; D: TRBD2; J: TRBJ2-3; V: TRBV7-2; DNA: TGTGCCAGCAGCCTCCCCGTAAGCCTAGCGGGTCCAAGGCGGGCAGATACGCAGTATTTT; CDR3: CASSLPVSLAGPRRADTQYF
size: .; D: .; J: TRBJ1-2; V: TRBV12-3/TRBV12-4; DNA: TGTGCCAGCAGTACACAATCAGGGTATGGCTACACCTTC; CDR3: CASSTQSGYGYTF
size: few; D: .; J: TRBJ1-2; V: TRBV7-2; DNA: TGTGCCAGCAGCTCCCACAGGGACTATGGCTACACCTTC; CDR3: CASSSHRDYGYTF
size: many; D: .; J: TRBJ2-3; V: TRBV20-1; DNA: TGCAGTGTCTCGTCGGGACAAGATACGCAGTATTTT; CDR3: CSVSSGQDTQYF
size: few; D: .; J: TRBJ1-2; V: TRBV11-2; DNA: TGTGCCAGCAGCCGCACAGGGTTTAACTATGGCTACACCTTC; CDR3: CASSRTGFNYGYTF
size: .; D: .; J: TRBJ2-5; V: TRBV5-1; DNA: TGCGCCAGCAGCCCGCGGGACATCCGCACCGGGACCCAGTACTTC; CDR3: CASSPRDIRTGTQYF
size: .; D: TRBD2; J: TRBJ2-3; V: TRBV6-5; DNA: TGTGCCAGCAGTTCTCGTAGCGGGGAGGAAAATACGCAGTATTTT; CDR3: CASSSRSGEENTQYF
size: few; D: TRBD2; J: TRBJ2-5; V: TRBV7-9; DNA: TGTGCCAGCGGCGACGGACTAGCATACCAAGAGACCCAGTACTTC; CDR3: CASGDGLAYQETQYF
size: many; D: .; J: TRBJ2-3; V: TRBV5-1; DNA: TGCGCCAGCAGCTTGGGTCCAGTGGGGGGCACAGATACGCAGTATTTT; CDR3: CASSLGPVGGTDTQYF
size: .; D: .; J: TRBJ2-7; V: TRBV6-2/TRBV6-3; DNA: TGTGCCAGCAGTTATCGGGCTAACGAGCAGTACTTC; CDR3: CASSYRANEQYF
size: .; D: .; J: TRBJ2-7; V: TRBV3-1; DNA: TGTGCCAGCAGCCACGTAGAGAACGAGCAGTACTTC; CDR3: CASSHVENEQYF
size: .; D: .; J: TRBJ2-7; V: TRBV29-1; DNA: TGCAGCGTTGAAGAAGAAGGGAGCTCCTACAAGCAGTACTTC; CDR3: CSVEEEGSSYKQYF
size: .; D: .; J: TRBJ1-5; V: TRBV7-9; DNA: TGTGCCAGCAGCTCCGACGGGCTCCACCATAATCAGCCCCAGCATTTT; CDR3: CASSSDGLHHNQPQHF
size: .; D: .; J: TRBJ1-5; V: TRBV28; DNA: TGTGCCAGCAGTCTCGGGTATTATGGTCAGCCCCAGCATTTT; CDR3: CASSLGYYGQPQHF
size: .; D: TRBD1; J: TRBJ1-1; V: TRBV7-2; DNA: TGTGCCAGCAGCCCGCTCCAGGGGAGGGGGCGTGGGAACACTGAAGCTTTCTTT; CDR3: CASSPLQGRGRGNTEAFF
size: .; D: .; J: TRBJ1-1; V: TRBV7-9; DNA: TGTGCCAGCAGCTTATTCAATGGCCAGGGAGGAGCTTTCTTT; CDR3: CASSLFNGQGGAFF
size: .; D: .; J: TRBJ1-4; V: TRBV9; DNA: TGTGCCAGCAGCGTAGGATCGGGGGGGCCTAGAGAAAAACTGTTTTTT; CDR3: CASSVGSGGPREKLFF
size: few; D: TRBD2; J: TRBJ2-1; V: TRBV24-1; DNA: TGTGCCACCGGAGGAGTGGCGGGGGGTAACAATGAGCAGTTCTTC; CDR3: CATGGVAGGNNEQFF
size: .; D: TRBD2; J: TRBJ2-2; V: TRBV4-1; DNA: TGCGCCAGCAGCCAAGCTCAAGCGGGGGCCTTCGCGAACACCGGGGAGCTGTTTTTT; CDR3: CASSQAQAGAFANTGELFF
size: few; D: .; J: TRBJ1-5; V: TRBV7-2; DNA: TGTGCCAGCAGCTTAGTTACAAATAGCAATCAGCCCCAGCATTTT; CDR3: CASSLVTNSNQPQHF
size: many; D: TRBD2; J: TRBJ2-3; V: TRBV4-1; DNA: TGCGCCAGCAGCCAAGCTCCGGGGGGGTTGGATACGCAGTATTTT; CDR3: CASSQAPGGLDTQYF
size: few; D: .; J: TRBJ2-1; V: TRBV7-6; DNA: TGTGCCAGCAGCGAAGACCCGGGAGAGGGTGAGCAGTTCTTC; CDR3: CASSEDPGEGEQFF
size: .; D: .; J: TRBJ2-7; V: TRBV5-5; DNA: TGTGCCAGCAGCTTGGAACATCGACAGCAGTACTTC; CDR3: CASSLEHRQQYF
size: .; D: TRBD2; J: TRBJ2-3; V: TRBV7-2; DNA: TGTGCCAGCAGCCCGGGACTAGGGGGGGATACGCAGTATTTT; CDR3: CASSPGLGGDTQYF
size: few; D: TRBD1; J: TRBJ1-2; V: TRBV6-6; DNA: TGTGCCAGCAGTCAGGGACAGGGGGAGTATGGCTACACCTTC; CDR3: CASSQGQGEYGYTF